The clone carrying this TCR beta chain was seen more than once but under ten times. Clones were sequenced by immunoSEQ multiplex PCR, and TCRdb holds only the in-frame ones, with some missing. The table includes about 100,000 clones, approximately 88% detected once. The sample belongs to a study of identifying expanded T cells in peripheral blood. This CDR3 has 14 amino acids. Germline CDR1 reads SGDLS; CDR2 reads YYNGEE. The V end was cut by 0 bases, the J end by 2 bases, with 8 bases between. This chain joins TRBV9 and TRBJ2-5; D is unclear. The sequenced sample was blood. The receptor was derived from a person aged 18-69 years in good health. This chain's CDR3 is CASSVAARQETQYF. The DNA for the CDR3 is TGTGCCAGCAGCGTAGCCGCTAGGCAAGAGACCCAGTACTTC.